The following is a T cell receptor beta chain sequence with its context. These data originate in a study of blood T cell repertoires in COVID-19. Clones were read by immunoSEQ multiplex PCR, and TCRdb kept only the in-frame ones, dropping some. The sample shows about 200,000 clones, about 94% of them seen only once. V shed 5 bases and J shed 13 bases, with 15 bases lying between them. Looked up from germline, CDR1 is LGHDT and CDR2 is YNNKEL (reference sequence). This CDR3 spans 12 amino acids. This receptor was obtained from a man in his 60s with COVID-19, enrolled during active disease. The specimen sequenced was peripheral blood. The chain couples TRBV3-1 (or the pseudogene TRBV3-2) to TRBJ1-5; D possibly corresponds to TRBD1 (5 bases). The CDR3 region is CASSFSGRDQHF. In DNA form, the CDR3 reads TGTGCCAGCAGCTTTTCAGGGAGGGATCAGCATTTT.